This T cell receptor (beta chain) was captured in a study of shared T cell receptors in the human thymus. TCRdb's copy holds only in-frame clones and misses some; the assay was immunoSEQ multiplex PCR. The sample has just under 550,000 clones; approximately 78% are singletons. The ends lost 5 bases at V and 8 bases at J; junction bases unmatched: 8. CDR3 length: 15 residues. Looked up from germline, CDR1 is SEHNR and CDR2 is FQNEAQ (reference sequence). The sample also formed part of further work on human thymus T cells. That report adds: Among the donors, all were healthy Finnish infants having corrective surgery for congenital heart defects. Resections were taken during corrective heart surgery, and the thymus tissue came from these. The authors found apparently biased V and J gene usage in thymic and blood repertoires. Unrelated individuals reportedly shared highly overlapping thymic TCR repertoires.

The source material was thymocytes. This chain uses TRBV7-9 with TRBJ2-1; 11 bases align to TRBD2. This sequence was found in a boy under three years old with a congenital heart defect. This chain's CDR3 is CASSVTSGSPDEQFF. The CDR3 DNA reads as TGTGCCAGCAGCGTTACTAGCGGGAGTCCCGATGAGCAGTTCTTC.